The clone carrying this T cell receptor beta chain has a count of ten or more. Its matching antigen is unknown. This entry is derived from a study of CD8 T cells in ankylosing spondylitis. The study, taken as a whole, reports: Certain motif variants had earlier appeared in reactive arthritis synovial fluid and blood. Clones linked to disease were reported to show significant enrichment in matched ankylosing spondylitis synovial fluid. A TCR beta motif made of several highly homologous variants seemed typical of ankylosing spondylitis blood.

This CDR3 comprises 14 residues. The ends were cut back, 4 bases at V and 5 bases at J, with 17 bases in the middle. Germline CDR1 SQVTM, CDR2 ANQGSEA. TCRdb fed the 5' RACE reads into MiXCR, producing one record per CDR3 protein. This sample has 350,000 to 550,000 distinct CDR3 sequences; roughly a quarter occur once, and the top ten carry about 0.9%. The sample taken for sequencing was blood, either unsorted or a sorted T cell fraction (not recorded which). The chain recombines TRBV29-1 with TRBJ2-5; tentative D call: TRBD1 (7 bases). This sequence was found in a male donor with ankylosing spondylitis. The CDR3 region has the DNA TGCAGCGTTGGTGCGGAGGGGGCTGGGGAGACCCAGTACTTC. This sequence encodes CSVGAEGAGETQYF.